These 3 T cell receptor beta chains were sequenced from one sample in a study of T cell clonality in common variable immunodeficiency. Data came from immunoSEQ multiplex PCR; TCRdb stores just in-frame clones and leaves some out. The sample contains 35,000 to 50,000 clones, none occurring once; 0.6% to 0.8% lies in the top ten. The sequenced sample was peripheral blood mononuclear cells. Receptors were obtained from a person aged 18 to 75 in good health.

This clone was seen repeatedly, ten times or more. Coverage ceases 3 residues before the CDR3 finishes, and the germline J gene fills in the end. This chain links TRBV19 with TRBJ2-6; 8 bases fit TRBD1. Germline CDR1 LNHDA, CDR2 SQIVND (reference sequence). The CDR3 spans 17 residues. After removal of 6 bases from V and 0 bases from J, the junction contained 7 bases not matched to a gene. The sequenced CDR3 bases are TGTGCCAGTAGCGGCGGGACAGGCCTCTCTGGGGCCAACGTC. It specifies CASSGGTGLSGANV. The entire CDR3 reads CASSGGTGLSGANVLTF.

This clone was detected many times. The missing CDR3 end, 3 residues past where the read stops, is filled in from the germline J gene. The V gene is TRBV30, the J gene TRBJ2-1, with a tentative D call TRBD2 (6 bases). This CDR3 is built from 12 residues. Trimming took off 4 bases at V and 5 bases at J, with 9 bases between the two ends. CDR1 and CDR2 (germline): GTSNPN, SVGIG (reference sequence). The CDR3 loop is CAWTSDNNEQFF. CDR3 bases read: TGTGCCTGGACTAGCGATAACAATGAG. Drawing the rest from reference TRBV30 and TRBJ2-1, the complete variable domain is SQTIHQWPATLVQPVGSPLSLECTVEGTSNPNLYWYRQAAGRGLQLLFYSVGIGQISSEVPQNLSASRPQDRQFILSSKKLLLSDSGFYLCAWTSDNNEQFFGPGTRLTVL.

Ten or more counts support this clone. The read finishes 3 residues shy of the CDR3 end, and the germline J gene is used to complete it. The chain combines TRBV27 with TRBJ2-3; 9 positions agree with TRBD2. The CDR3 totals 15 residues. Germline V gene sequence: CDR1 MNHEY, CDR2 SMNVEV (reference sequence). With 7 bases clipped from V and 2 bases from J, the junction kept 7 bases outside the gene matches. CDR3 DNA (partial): TGTGCCAGCAACGTAGCGGGGGAGGTCACAGATACG. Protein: CASNVAGEVTDT. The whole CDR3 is CASNVAGEVTDTQYF.